The following is a T cell receptor beta chain sequence with its context. Its antigen is unknown. A much larger clone differs from this one at a single base, so this may be a read error. This sample is part of a study of T-cell reconstitution after alpha-beta-depleted transplantation in children. Study observations and caveats: There were reportedly several hundred expanded graft clones from which alpha-beta T cells came about two months after transplant. Newly made T cells mostly supplied T-cell counts and diversity one year after transplant.

For TCRbeta, the library was prepared with unique molecular identifiers. MiXCR was run by TCRdb on the PCR reads, yielding one entry per CDR3 protein. The data show 200,000 to 250,000 distinct CDR3 sequences, roughly a tenth seen once. This receptor was identified in a child under two years old with acute myeloid leukemia, due to receive a stem cell transplant. The starting material was PBMCs, obtained before TCRalphabeta/CD19-depleted stem cell transplant.

The CDR3 bases are TGTGCCAGCAGCTTGGGAGGGAGCAGAACCTGCGAGCAGTACTTC. It translates to CASSLGGSRTCEQYF. The chain employs TRBV7-2 and TRBJ2-7; TRBD2 agrees at 7 bases. The CDR3 is 15 amino acids. Germline CDR1 reads SGHTA; CDR2 reads FQGNSA. The J segment lost 6 bases and the V segment lost 3 bases, leaving 11 bases of the junction unmatched.